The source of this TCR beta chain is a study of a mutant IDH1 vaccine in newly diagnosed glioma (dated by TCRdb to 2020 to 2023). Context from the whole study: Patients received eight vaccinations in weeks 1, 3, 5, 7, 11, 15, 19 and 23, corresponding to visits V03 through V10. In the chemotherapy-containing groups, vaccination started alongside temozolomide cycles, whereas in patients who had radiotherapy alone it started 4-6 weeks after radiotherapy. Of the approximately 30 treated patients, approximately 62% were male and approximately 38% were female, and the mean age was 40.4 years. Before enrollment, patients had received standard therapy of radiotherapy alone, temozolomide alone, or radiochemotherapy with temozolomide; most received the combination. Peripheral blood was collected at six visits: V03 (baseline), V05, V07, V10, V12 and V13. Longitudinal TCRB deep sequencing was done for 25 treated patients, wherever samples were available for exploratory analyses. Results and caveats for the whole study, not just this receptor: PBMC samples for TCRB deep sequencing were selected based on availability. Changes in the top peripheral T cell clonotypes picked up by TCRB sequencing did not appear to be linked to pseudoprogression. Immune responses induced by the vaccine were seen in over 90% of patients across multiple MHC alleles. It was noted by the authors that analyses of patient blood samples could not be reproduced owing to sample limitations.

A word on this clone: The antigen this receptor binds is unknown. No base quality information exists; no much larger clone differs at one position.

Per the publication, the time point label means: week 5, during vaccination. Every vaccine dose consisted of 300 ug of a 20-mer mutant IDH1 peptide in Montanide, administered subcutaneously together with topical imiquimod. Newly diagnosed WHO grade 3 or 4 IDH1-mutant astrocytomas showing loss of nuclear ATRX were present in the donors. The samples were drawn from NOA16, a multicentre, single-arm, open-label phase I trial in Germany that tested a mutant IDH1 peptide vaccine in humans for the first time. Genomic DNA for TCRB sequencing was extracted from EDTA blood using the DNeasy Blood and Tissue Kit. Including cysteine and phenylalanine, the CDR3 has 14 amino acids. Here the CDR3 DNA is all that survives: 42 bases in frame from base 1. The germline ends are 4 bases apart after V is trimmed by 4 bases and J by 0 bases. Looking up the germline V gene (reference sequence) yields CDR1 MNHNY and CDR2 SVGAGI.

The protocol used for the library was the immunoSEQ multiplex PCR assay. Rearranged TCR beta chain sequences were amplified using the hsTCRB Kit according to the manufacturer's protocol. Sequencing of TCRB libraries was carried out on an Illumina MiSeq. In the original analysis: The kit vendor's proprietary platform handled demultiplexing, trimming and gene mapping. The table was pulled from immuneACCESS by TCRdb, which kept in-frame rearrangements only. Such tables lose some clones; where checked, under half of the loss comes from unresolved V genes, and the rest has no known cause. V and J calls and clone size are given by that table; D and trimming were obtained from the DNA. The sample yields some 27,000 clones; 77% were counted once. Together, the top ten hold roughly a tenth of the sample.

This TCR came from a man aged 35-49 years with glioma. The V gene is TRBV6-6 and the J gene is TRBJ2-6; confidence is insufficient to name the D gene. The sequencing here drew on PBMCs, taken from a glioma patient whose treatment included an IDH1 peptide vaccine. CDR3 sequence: CASSSHSGANVLTF. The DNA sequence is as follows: TGTGCCAGCAGTTCCCACTCTGGGGCCAACGTCCTGACTTTC.